The 8 T cell receptor beta chains listed next were all sequenced from one sample in a study of T cells in Graves' hyperthyroidism and ophthalmopathy. What was amplified from RNA transcripts were TCR beta CDR3 regions. The TCR CDR3 was amplified in a first-round RT-PCR using the HTBI primer set. TCRdb fed the multiplex PCR reads into MiXCR, producing one record per CDR3 protein. Of a few hundred thousand distinct CDR3 sequences listed, approximately 14% are singletons. The sequencing input was blood. Receptors originate from a woman aged 18-30 years with Graves' hyperthyroidism.

V gene TRBV11-2 combines with J gene TRBJ2-5; TRBD2 agrees at 11 bases. V lost 5 bases, J lost 3 bases, and 8 bases stayed unmatched. This CDR3 has 16 residues. CDR1 and CDR2 (germline): SGHAT, FQNNGV. The CDR3 bases are TGTGCCAGCAGCGAACAGGGACTAGCGGTTAAAGAGACCCAGTACTTC. It translates to CASSEQGLAVKETQYF.

This clonotype was recorded many times. The CDR3: CSATATNEKLFF. The CDR3 bases are TGCAGTGCTACCGCAACTAATGAAAAACTGTTTTTT. V usage is TRBV20-1 and J usage is TRBJ1-4; D unresolved. CDR1 is DFQATT, CDR2 SNEGSKA, per germline (reference sequence). The CDR3 consists of 12 residues. Between the trimmed V and J ends, which lost 4 bases and 0 bases, there was a span of 3 bases.

The rearrangement joins TRBV20-1 to TRBJ1-4; 9 nucleotides match TRBD1. The germline gives CDR1 DFQATT, CDR2 SNEGSKA (reference sequence). The CDR3 contains 15 residues. Trimming took 0 bases from V and 8 from J; bases not matched to a gene: 7. CDR3 in amino acids: CSARDDRGRKEKLFF. CDR3 nucleotides: TGCAGTGCTAGAGACGACAGGGGGAGAAAGGAAAAACTGTTTTTT.

The chain couples TRBV5-1 to TRBJ1-1; maybe TRBD1 (5 bases). The V gene lost 0 bases and the J gene lost 8 bases, with 14 bases spanning the gap. The CDR3 is made up of 14 amino acids. CDR1 SGHRS and CDR2 YFSETQ come from the germline V gene. This chain's CDR3 is CASSLGGARGEAFF. In DNA form, the CDR3 reads TGCGCCAGCAGCTTGGGAGGGGCGCGGGGGGAAGCTTTCTTT.

This clonotype occurred many times. The J gene is TRBJ2-2, the V gene TRBV3-1; 9 bases map to TRBD1. V gave up 4 bases and J gave up 4 bases; unmatched junction bases: 7. CDR3 length: 16 residues. Germline-derived CDR1 and CDR2 are LGHDT and YNNKEL (reference sequence). In DNA form, the CDR3 reads TGTGCCAGCAGCCGGAACAGGGGGCCGCGCACCGGGGAGCTGTTTTTT. Translated, it gives CASSRNRGPRTGELFF.

Only a few counts were recorded for this clonotype. The chain is built from TRBV7-6 and TRBJ2-2, with TRBD2 identical over 16 bases. CDR3 length equals 17 residues. The V segment lost 5 bases and the J segment 9 bases; nucleotides outside the gene matches: 9. CDR1 and CDR2 from the germline V gene are SGHVS and FNYEAQ. The CDR3 DNA reads as TGTGCCAGCAGCCCTGCCGGGACTAGCGGGGGGGCAAGGGAGCTGTTTTTT. Encoded protein: CASSPAGTSGGARELFF.

This clonotype was seen many times. The CDR3, as DNA: TGTGCCAGCAGTGTGGTCACAGACTACAATGAGCAGTTCTTC. This encodes CASSVVTDYNEQFF. V and J are TRBV12-3 or TRBV12-4 and TRBJ2-1, with no clear D. The CDR3 length is 14 residues. The ends were cut back, 5 bases at V and 3 bases at J, with 11 bases in the middle.

Ten or more counts support this clonotype. The chain employs TRBV7-9 and TRBJ2-3, with D tentatively TRBD1 (6 bases). The CDR3 spans 15 residues. Trimming removed 3 bases at V and 1 base at J, with 11 bases between. Per germline, CDR1 SEHNR and CDR2 FQNEAQ (reference sequence). CDR3 nucleotides: TGTGCCAGCAGCTTCAACAGGGTTGGCACAGATACGCAGTATTTT. Translated: CASSFNRVGTDTQYF.